This TCR beta chain was profiled in a study of cytomegalovirus exposure and HLA in healthy donors. Study-wide results and limits: The productive fraction for most TCR beta V segments was about 87% or about 30% in an earlier analysis.

The germline gives CDR1 LNHDA, CDR2 SQIVND (reference sequence). J gave up 5 bases and V 4 bases, and 9 bases lay outside the gene matches. The CDR3 contains 15 residues. PCR employed 60 Vbeta and 13 Jbeta primers. The protocol was immunoSEQ multiplex PCR, while the TCRdb copy is restricted to in-frame clones and leaves out a portion. The table lists a few hundred thousand clones, more than 60% of them singletons. On this clone: Its matching antigen is unknown.

The origin of this receptor is a man aged 35-49 years in good health and CMV-seronegative. The sample consisted of PBMCs. J is TRBJ1-2 and V is TRBV19; the match to TRBD1 covers 8 bases. As DNA, the CDR3 is TGTGCCAGTAGTACCGCCGGACAGGGAGCGTATGGCTACACCTTC. Protein sequence: CASSTAGQGAYGYTF.